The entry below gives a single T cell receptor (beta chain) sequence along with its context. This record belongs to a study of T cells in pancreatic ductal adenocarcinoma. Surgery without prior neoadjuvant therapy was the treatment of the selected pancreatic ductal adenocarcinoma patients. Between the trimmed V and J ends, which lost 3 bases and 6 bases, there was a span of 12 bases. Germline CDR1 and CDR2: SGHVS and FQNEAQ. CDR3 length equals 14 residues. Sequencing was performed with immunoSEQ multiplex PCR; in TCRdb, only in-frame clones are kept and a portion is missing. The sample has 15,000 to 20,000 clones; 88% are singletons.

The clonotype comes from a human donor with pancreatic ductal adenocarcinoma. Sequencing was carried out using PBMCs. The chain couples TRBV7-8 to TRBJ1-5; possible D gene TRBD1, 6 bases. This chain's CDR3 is CASSFWGQGQPQHF. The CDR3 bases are TGTGCCAGCAGCTTTTGGGGGCAAGGTCAGCCCCAGCATTTT. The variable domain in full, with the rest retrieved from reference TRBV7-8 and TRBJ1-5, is GAGVSQSPRYKVAKRGQDVALRCDPISGHVSLFWYQQALGQGPEFLTYFQNEAQLDKSGLPSDRFFAERPEGSVSTLKIQRTQQEDSAVYLCASSFWGQGQPQHFGDGTRLSIL.